This T cell receptor (beta chain) originates from a study of blood T cells in healthy people across ages. With 7 bases removed from V and 5 bases from J, the gap between germline ends came to 12 bases. The CDR3 is 13 amino acids. Extraction of total RNA produced a minimum of 5.5 micrograms from each sample. With a J-beta primer mix and a sample-barcoded 5' primer, a second PCR ran roughly 6 to 12 cycles. TCRdb re-analysed the 5' RACE reads in MiXCR, keeping a single row per CDR3 protein. The sample yields 730,000 or so distinct CDR3 sequences, 35% to 50% seen once. The TCR sequence derives from a man at least 80 years old in good health. Sequenced input: blood. This sequence joins TRBV12-3 or TRBV12-4 and TRBJ2-1, with D possibly being TRBD1 (6 bases). CDR3 sequence: CASIGQNDNEQFF. The CDR3 bases are TGTGCCAGCATCGGACAGAACGACAATGAGCAGTTCTTC.